Described below is a single TCR beta chain sequence and its context. The same CDR3 can be traced to other DNA sequences in this sample. The entry originates in a study of shared clonotypes between healthy human individuals. This CDR3 region has 12 residues. The V end was cut by 2 bases, the J end by 8 bases, with 9 bases between. Germline values: CDR1 MNHNS, CDR2 SASEGT. The table came from immunoSEQ multiplex PCR; TCRdb's copy has only in-frame clones and leaves some out. The sample has over a million clones, approximately 80% seen once; the top ten hold 0.61%. This chain uses TRBV6-1 with TRBJ1-1; perhaps TRBD1 as D (6 bases). The receptor comes from a man aged 18-30 years in good health. Some clones in this sample may be carry-over from other donors' samples. Sequencing used memory CD4+ T cells from PBMCs. Subset: CD45RA-negative fraction. CDR3 protein: CASSEYTGEAFF. The CDR3 nucleotides are TGTGCCAGCAGTGAATATACAGGGGAAGCTTTCTTT.